The clone carrying this T cell receptor beta chain has a single count. Germline CDR1 LGHNA, CDR2 YNFKEQ. Trimming cost V 1 base and J 3 bases, with 10 bases left between them. The CDR3 is 15 amino acids. This specimen belongs to a study of blood T cell repertoires in COVID-19. TCRdb keeps only in-frame clones here, not all; method: immunoSEQ multiplex PCR. This sample has approximately 150,000 clones; 80% to 90% occur once, and the top ten carry approximately 1.5%. This receptor was obtained from a woman aged 45-59 years with acute or convalescent COVID-19. Sequencing input: peripheral blood. The chain has TRBV4-2 and TRBJ1-5, with D tentatively TRBD1 (5 bases). In nucleotides, the CDR3 is TGTGCCAGCAGCCAAGTGGAAGGGGTCAATCAGCCCCAGCATTTT. Residues: CASSQVEGVNQPQHF.